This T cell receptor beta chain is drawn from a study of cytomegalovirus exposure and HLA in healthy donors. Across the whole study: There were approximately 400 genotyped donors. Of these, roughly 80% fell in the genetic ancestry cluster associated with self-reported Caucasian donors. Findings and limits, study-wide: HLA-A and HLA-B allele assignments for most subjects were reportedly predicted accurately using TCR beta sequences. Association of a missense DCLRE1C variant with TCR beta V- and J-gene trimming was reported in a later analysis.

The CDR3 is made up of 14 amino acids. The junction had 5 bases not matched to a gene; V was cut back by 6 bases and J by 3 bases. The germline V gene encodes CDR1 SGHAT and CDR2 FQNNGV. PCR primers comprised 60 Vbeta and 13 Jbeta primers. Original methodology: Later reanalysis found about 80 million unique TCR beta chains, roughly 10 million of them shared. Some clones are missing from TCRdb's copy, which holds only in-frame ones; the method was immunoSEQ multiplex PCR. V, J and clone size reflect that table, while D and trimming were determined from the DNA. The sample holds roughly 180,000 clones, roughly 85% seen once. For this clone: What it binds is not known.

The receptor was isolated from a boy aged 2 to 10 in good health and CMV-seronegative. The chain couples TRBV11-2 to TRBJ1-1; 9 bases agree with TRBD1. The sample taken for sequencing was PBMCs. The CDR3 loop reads CASSQQGADTEAFF. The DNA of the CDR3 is TGTGCCAGCAGTCAACAGGGGGCGGACACTGAAGCTTTCTTT.